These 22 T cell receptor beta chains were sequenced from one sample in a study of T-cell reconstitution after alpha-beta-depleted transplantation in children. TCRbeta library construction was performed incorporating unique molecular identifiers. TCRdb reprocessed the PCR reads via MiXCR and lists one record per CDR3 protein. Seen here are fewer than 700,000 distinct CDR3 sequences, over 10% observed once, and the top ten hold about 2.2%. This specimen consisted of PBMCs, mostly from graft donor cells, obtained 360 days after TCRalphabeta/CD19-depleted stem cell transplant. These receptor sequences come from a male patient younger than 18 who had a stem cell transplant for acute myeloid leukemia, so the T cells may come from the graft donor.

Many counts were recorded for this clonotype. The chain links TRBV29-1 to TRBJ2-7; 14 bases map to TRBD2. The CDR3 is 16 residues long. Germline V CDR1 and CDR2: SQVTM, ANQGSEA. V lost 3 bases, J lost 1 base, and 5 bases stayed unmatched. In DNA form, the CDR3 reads TGCAGCGTTGACGGACTAGCGGGAGGCTTGTCCTACGAGCAGTACTTC. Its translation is CSVDGLAGGLSYEQYF.

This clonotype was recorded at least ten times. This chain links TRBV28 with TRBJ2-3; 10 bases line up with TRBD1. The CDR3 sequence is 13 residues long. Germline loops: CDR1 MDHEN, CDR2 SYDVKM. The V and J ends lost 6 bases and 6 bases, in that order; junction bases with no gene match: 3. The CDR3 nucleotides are TGTGCCAGCAGGGACAGGGGGACGGATACGCAGTATTTT. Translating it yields CASRDRGTDTQYF.

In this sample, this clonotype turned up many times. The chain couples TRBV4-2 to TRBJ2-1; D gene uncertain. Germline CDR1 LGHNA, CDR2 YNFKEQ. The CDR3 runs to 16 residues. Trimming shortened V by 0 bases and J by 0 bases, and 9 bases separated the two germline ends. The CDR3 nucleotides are TGTGCCAGCAGCCAAGATTCTCCTAGCTCCTACAATGAGCAGTTCTTC. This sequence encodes CASSQDSPSSYNEQFF.

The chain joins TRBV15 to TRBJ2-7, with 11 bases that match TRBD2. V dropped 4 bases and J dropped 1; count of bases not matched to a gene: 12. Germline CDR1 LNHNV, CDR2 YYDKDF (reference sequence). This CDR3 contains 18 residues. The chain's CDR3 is CATSTTALAGVRSYEQYF. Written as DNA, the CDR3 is TGTGCCACCAGCACTACCGCACTAGCGGGAGTTCGGTCCTACGAGCAGTACTTC.

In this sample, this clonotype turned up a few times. This CDR3 reads CSGRSTNTIYF. CDR3 in DNA: TGCAGTGGCAGGAGTACAAACACCATATATTTT. V is TRBV20-1 and J is TRBJ1-3; D unclear. V dropped 7 bases and J dropped 6 bases, with 10 bases sitting between them. The CDR3 sequence is 11 residues long. Germline values: CDR1 DFQATT, CDR2 SNEGSKA (reference sequence).

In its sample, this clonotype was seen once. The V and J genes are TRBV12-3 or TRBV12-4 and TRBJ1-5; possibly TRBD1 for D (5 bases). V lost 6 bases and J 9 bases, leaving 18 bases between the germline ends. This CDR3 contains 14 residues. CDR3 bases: TGTGCCAGCAGACAAGGGACCCCTCTGGGGCCCCAGCATTTT. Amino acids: CASRQGTPLGPQHF.

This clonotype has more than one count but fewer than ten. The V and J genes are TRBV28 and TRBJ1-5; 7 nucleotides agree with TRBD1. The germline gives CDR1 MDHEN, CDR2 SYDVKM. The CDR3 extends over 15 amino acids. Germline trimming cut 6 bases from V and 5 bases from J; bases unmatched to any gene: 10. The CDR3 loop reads CASRNQGEGDQPQHF. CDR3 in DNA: TGTGCCAGCAGAAATCAGGGGGAAGGGGATCAGCCCCAGCATTTT. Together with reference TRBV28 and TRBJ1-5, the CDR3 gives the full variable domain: DVKVTQSSRYLVKRTGEKVFLECVQDMDHENMFWYRQDPGLGLRLIYFSYDVKMKEKGDIPEGYSVSREKKERFSLILESASTNQTSMYLCASRNQGEGDQPQHFGDGTRLSIL.

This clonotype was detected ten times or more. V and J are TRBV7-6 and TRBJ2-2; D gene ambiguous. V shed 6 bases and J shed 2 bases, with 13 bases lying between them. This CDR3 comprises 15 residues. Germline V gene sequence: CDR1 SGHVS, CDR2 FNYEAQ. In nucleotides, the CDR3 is TGTGCCAGCAGTATCCCCTACAGAAACACCGGGGAGCTGTTTTTT. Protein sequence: CASSIPYRNTGELFF.

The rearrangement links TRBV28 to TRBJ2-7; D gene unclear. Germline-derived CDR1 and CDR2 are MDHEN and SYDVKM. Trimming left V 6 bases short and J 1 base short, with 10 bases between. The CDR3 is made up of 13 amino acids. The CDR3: CASRAWSSYEQYF. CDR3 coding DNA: TGTGCCAGCAGGGCTTGGAGTTCCTACGAGCAGTACTTC.

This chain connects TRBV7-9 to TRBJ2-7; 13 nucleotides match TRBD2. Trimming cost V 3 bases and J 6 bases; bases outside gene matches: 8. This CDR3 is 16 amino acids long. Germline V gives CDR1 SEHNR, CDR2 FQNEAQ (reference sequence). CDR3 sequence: CASSFGLAGELGEQYF. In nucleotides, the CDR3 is TGTGCCAGCAGCTTTGGACTAGCGGGAGAACTGGGCGAGCAGTACTTC.

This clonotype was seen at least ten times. CDR3 amino acids: CSARGPDGTGELFF. Here the CDR3 DNA reads TGCAGTGCTAGGGGACCTGACGGCACCGGGGAGCTGTTTTTT. The rearrangement joins TRBV20-1 to TRBJ2-2; perhaps D is TRBD1 or TRBD2 (5 bases each). V was shortened by 3 bases and J by 4 bases, with 12 bases between the two germline ends. CDR1 DFQATT and CDR2 SNEGSKA come from the germline V gene (reference sequence). The CDR3 is 14 residues long.

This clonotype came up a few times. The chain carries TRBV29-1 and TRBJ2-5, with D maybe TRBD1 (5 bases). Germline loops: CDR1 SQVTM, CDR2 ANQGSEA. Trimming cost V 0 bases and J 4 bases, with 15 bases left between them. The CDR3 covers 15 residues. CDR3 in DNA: TGCAGCGTTGAAGATCTTCCGGCAGGGCCAGAGACCCAGTACTTC. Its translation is CSVEDLPAGPETQYF.

Here the CDR3 DNA reads TGTGCCAGCAGTTACCTAGCGATCACAGATACGCAGTATTTT. Its translation is CASSYLAITDTQYF. V and J are TRBV6-2 or TRBV6-3 and TRBJ2-3; possibly TRBD2 for D (6 bases). Trimming took 2 bases from V and 2 from J, leaving 8 bases between them. The CDR3 runs to 14 residues. Germline CDR1 reads MNHEY; CDR2 reads SVGEGT.

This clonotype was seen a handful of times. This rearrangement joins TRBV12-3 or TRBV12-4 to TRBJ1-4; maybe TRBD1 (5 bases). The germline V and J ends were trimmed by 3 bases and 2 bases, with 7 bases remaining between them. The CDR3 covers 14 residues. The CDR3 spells CASSFRATNEKLFF. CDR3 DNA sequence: TGTGCCAGCAGTTTCAGGGCGACTAATGAAAAACTGTTTTTT.

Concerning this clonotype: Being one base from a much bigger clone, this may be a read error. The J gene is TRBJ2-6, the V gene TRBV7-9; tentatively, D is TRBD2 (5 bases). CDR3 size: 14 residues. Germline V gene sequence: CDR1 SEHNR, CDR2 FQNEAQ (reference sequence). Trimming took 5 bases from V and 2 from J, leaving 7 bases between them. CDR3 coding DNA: TGTGCCAGCAGCCTGCGGGCTGGGGCCAACGTCCTGACTTTC. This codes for CASSLRAGANVLTF.

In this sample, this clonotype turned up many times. The CDR3 DNA sequence: TGTGCCAGCAGTGAAATCCCGTGGACTAGCGGGAGGGCCGCGCCCCCCTCCTACGAGCAGTACTTC. This codes for CASSEIPWTSGRAAPPSYEQYF. The gene calls are TRBV2 and TRBJ2-7, with TRBD2 matching over 15 bases. V dropped 2 bases and J dropped 0; count of bases not matched to a gene: 17. The CDR3 runs 22 residues. Germline values: CDR1 SNHLY, CDR2 FYNNEI.

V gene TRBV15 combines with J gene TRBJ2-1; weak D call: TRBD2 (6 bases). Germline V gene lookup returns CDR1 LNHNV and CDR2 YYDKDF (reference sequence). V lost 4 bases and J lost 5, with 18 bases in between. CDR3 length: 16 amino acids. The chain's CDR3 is CATSNSYSGGDNEQFF. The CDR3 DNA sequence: TGTGCCACCAGCAACTCCTATTCCGGAGGGGACAATGAGCAGTTCTTC.

For the CDR3, the DNA is TGTGCCAGCTCACCTAACAGGGACCCCTACGAGCAGTACTTC. It translates to CASSPNRDPYEQYF. V and J are TRBV18 and TRBJ2-7; weak D call: TRBD1 (6 bases). Trimming removed 3 bases at V and 2 bases at J, with 11 bases between. Germline V gene lookup returns CDR1 KGHSH and CDR2 LQKENI. The CDR3 runs to 14 residues.

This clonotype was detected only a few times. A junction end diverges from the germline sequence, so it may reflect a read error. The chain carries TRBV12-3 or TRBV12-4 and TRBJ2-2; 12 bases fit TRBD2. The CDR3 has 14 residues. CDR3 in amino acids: CASSLAGGPGGLFF. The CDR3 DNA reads TGTGCCAGCAGTCTAGCGGGAGGGCCGGGGGGGCTGTTTTTT.

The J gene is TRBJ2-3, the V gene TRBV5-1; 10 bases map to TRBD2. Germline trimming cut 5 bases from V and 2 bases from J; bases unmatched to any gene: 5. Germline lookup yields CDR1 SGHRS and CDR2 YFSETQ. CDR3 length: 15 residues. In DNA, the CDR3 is TGCGCCAGCAGGCCGGGACTAGCGAACACAGATACGCAGTATTTT. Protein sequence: CASRPGLANTDTQYF.

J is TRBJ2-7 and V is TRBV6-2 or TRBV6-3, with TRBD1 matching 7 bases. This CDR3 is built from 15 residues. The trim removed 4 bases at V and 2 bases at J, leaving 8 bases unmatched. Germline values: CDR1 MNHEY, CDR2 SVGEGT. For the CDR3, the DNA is TGTGCCAGCAGTTTCCGAGGGACAGACGCCTACGAGCAGTACTTC. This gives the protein CASSFRGTDAYEQYF.

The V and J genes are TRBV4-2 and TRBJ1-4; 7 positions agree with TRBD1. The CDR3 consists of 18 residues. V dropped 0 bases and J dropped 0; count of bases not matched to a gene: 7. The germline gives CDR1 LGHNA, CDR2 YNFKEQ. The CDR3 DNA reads TGTGCCAGCAGCCAAGATATACAGGGGATCCCAACTAATGAAAAACTGTTTTTT. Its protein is CASSQDIQGIPTNEKLFF.